The 16 T cell receptor beta chains below were found in one sample sequenced in a study of blood T cell repertoires in COVID-19. Sequencing used immunoSEQ multiplex PCR; TCRdb keeps in-frame clones, though not all of them. The sample shows about 200,000 clones, around nine tenths of them seen only once. Material for sequencing was peripheral blood. All receptors come from a man aged 35-49 years with active or convalescent COVID-19.

The V call is TRBV13, the J call TRBJ1-3; 12 bases line up with TRBD1. Germline lookup yields CDR1 PRHDT and CDR2 FYEKMQ (reference sequence). The ends lost 5 bases at V and 4 bases at J; junction bases unmatched: 3. The CDR3 length is 15 residues. This CDR3 is CASSPGQGAGNTIYF. The DNA of the CDR3 is TGTGCCAGCAGCCCGGGACAGGGGGCGGGAAACACCATATATTTT. Full variable domain (outside the CDR3, taken from reference TRBV13 and TRBJ1-3): AAGVIQSPRHLIKEKRETATLKCYPIPRHDTVYWYQQGPGQDPQFLISFYEKMQSDKGSIPDRFSAQQFSDYHSELNMSSLELGDSALYFCASSPGQGAGNTIYFGEGSWLTVV.

In nucleotides, the CDR3 is TGTGCCAGTACACAGGGGGCAGGGCAGCCCCAGCATTTT. This codes for CASTQGAGQPQHF. V usage is TRBV19 and J usage is TRBJ1-5; 9 bases match TRBD1. V shed 7 bases and J 7 bases; nucleotides not matched to a gene: 5. CDR3 length equals 13 residues. The germline gives CDR1 LNHDA, CDR2 SQIVND (reference sequence).

The V gene is TRBV11-3, the J gene TRBJ1-1, with no clear D. Germline CDR1 and CDR2: SGHNT and YENEEA. V was trimmed by 4 bases and J by 1 base, leaving 16 bases between them. The CDR3 extends over 16 amino acids. The CDR3 DNA is TGTGCCAGCAGCTCCCCCGTGCTTGGAGAGAACACTGAAGCTTTCTTT. This gives the protein CASSSPVLGENTEAFF.

The chain combines TRBV18 with TRBJ1-1, with TRBD1 identical over 8 bases. The junction had 5 bases not matched to a gene; V was cut back by 4 bases and J by 4 bases. Germline lookup yields CDR1 KGHSH and CDR2 LQKENI. This CDR3 has 14 residues. The CDR3 is CASSRTGGVTEAFF. The CDR3 DNA follows: TGTGCCAGCTCACGTACAGGGGGAGTCACTGAAGCTTTCTTT.

The sample holds a few counts of this clone. The CDR3 spells CASSAPDGRGENTEAFF. CDR3 DNA sequence: TGTGCCAGCAGTGCTCCCGACGGAAGAGGAGAAAACACTGAAGCTTTCTTT. V is TRBV6-4 and J is TRBJ1-1; no definite D call. CDR1 is MRHNA and CDR2 is SNTAGT in the germline V gene. Trimming cost V 4 bases and J 2 bases, with 20 bases left between them. This CDR3 spans 17 amino acids.

The gene calls are TRBV18 and TRBJ2-4; 7 bases line up with TRBD1. The junction had 8 bases not matched to a gene; V was cut back by 0 bases and J by 0 bases. Germline V gene data show CDR1 as KGHSH and CDR2 as LQKENI. The CDR3 totals 18 residues. The CDR3 DNA sequence: TGTGCCAGCTCACCACCGGTAACAGGGGCCCTAGCCAAAAACATTCAGTACTTC. Residues: CASSPPVTGALAKNIQYF.

V and J are TRBV28 and TRBJ1-5, with 8 bases lining up with TRBD1. After removal of 5 bases from V and 9 bases from J, the junction contained 6 bases not matched to a gene. This CDR3 is built from 13 residues. Germline V CDR1 and CDR2: MDHEN, SYDVKM. CDR3 nucleotide sequence: TGTGCCAGCAGTCCAGACAGGGGATGGCCCCAGCATTTT. It is translated as CASSPDRGWPQHF. Variable domain in full (rest from reference TRBV28 and TRBJ1-5): DVKVTQSSRYLVKRTGEKVFLECVQDMDHENMFWYRQDPGLGLRLIYFSYDVKMKEKGDIPEGYSVSREKKERFSLILESASTNQTSMYLCASSPDRGWPQHFGDGTRLSIL.

This chain connects TRBV7-9 to TRBJ2-1; 11 bases align to TRBD1. The germline V gene has CDR1 SEHNR and CDR2 FQNEAQ (reference sequence). The CDR3 is 15 amino acids. The V segment lost 5 bases and the J segment 4 bases; nucleotides outside the gene matches: 4. The CDR3 protein is CASSQDRGPYNEQFF. The CDR3 DNA is TGTGCCAGCAGCCAGGACAGGGGGCCATACAATGAGCAGTTCTTC.

This chain connects TRBV6-2 or TRBV6-3 to TRBJ1-5, with unresolved D. The CDR3 loop spans 11 amino acids. Trimming stripped 3 bases from V and 7 bases from J, with 4 bases between. The germline CDR1 and CDR2 sequences are MNHEY and SVGEGT. CDR3 in amino acids: CASSYPQPQHF. DNA for the CDR3: TGTGCCAGCAGTTATCCACAGCCCCAGCATTTT.

The rearrangement joins TRBV27 to TRBJ2-7; TRBD1 aligns across 9 bases. Trimming at V came to 2 bases and at J to 6 bases, leaving 11 bases not matched to a gene. Per the germline V gene, CDR1 is MNHEY and CDR2 is SMNVEV (reference sequence). CDR3 length equals 16 residues. In DNA, the CDR3 is TGTGCCAGCAGTTTAACCCCCGGGACAGGGTTGGCCGAGCAGTACTTC. It specifies CASSLTPGTGLAEQYF.

The chain links TRBV6-2 or TRBV6-3 to TRBJ2-1; perhaps TRBD2 as D (6 bases). Germline V gives CDR1 MNHEY, CDR2 SVGEGT. The CDR3 consists of 15 residues. V was shortened by 5 bases and J by 7 bases, with 18 bases between the two germline ends. In DNA form, the CDR3 reads TGTGCCAGCAGTAGAGCCGGGACGGCGGGGAATGAGCAGTTCTTC. This gives the protein CASSRAGTAGNEQFF.

V usage is TRBV5-1 and J usage is TRBJ1-2, with TRBD1 matching over 11 bases. The J segment lost 1 base and the V segment lost 4 bases, leaving 3 bases of the junction unmatched. The CDR3 spans 15 residues. Germline V CDR1 and CDR2: SGHRS, YFSETQ. Here the CDR3 DNA reads TGCGCCAGCAGCCGAGGGACAGGGGGTAACTATGGCTACACCTTC. This codes for CASSRGTGGNYGYTF.

V gene TRBV7-2 combines with J gene TRBJ1-1; D unclear. The CDR3 spans 14 residues. CDR1 and CDR2 (germline): SGHTA, FQGNSA. Trimming shortened V by 8 bases and J by 0 bases, and 13 bases separated the two germline ends. CDR3 sequence: CASLIGRVNTEAFF. As DNA, the CDR3 is TGTGCCAGCCTGATTGGCCGGGTGAACACTGAAGCTTTCTTT.

As regards this clone: This specimen includes other DNA sequences encoding the same CDR3. The chain combines TRBV6-1 with TRBJ1-5, with D unresolved. Per germline, CDR1 MNHNS and CDR2 SASEGT. CDR3 length: 14 residues. V was pared by 0 bases and J by 5 bases, with 8 bases between. The CDR3 region is CASSEARGYQPQHF. The CDR3 DNA sequence: TGTGCCAGCAGTGAAGCGCGAGGTTATCAGCCCCAGCATTTT.

This rearrangement joins TRBV29-1 to TRBJ1-2; possibly TRBD1 for D (6 bases). CDR3 length: 14 residues. V was pared by 6 bases and J by 5 bases, with 19 bases between. Germline lookup yields CDR1 SQVTM and CDR2 ANQGSEA. For the CDR3, the DNA is TGCAGCGTCACGACAGGTGGGCAATTATATGGCTACACCTTC. This codes for CSVTTGGQLYGYTF.

This chain joins TRBV28 and TRBJ1-2; D gene ambiguous. The V end lost 4 bases, the J end lost 4 bases, and 13 bases lay between the germline ends. Germline V gives CDR1 MDHEN, CDR2 SYDVKM. The CDR3 covers 14 residues. The CDR3 DNA is TGTGCCAGCAGTTCACGGGGAGATGGCTATGGCTACACCTTC. It is translated as CASSSRGDGYGYTF.